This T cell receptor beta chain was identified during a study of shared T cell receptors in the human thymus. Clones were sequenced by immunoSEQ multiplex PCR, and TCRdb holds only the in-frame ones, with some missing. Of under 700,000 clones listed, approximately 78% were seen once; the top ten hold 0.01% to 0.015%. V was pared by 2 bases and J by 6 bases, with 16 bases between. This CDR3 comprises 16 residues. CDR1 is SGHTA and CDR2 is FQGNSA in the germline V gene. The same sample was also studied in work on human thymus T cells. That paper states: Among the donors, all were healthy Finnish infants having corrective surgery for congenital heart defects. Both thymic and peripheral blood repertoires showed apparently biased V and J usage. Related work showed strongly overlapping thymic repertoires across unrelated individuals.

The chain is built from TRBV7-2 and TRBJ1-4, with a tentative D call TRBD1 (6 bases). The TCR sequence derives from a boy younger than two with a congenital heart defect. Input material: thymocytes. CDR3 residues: CASSLNPRGAHEKLFF. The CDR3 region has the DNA TGTGCCAGCAGCTTAAACCCGCGGGGGGCGCATGAAAAACTGTTTTTT.